A selection of T cell receptor beta chains follows, all from one sample in a study of fetal regulatory T cell absence and autoimmunity. Clones were read by immunoSEQ multiplex PCR, and TCRdb kept only the in-frame ones, dropping some. This sample has about 46,000 clones, with around 85% found just once. Input material: cord blood. These receptors came from a newborn boy with IPEX syndrome. Both conserved end residues are part of each CDR3. The order of the fields is clone size, D gene, J gene, V gene, CDR3 protein, CDR3 DNA. D genes are given only for firm matches. Clone size is shown for a subset of rows, as once, few, many or a class of expanded clone.

clone size: few
D gene: NA
J gene: TRBJ1-2
V gene: TRBV5-1
CDR3 protein: CASSRRIEDKNGYTF
CDR3 DNA: TGCGCCAGCAGTCGGAGAATCGAAGATAAGAATGGCTACACCTTC

clone size: NA
D gene: TRBD2
J gene: TRBJ2-1
V gene: TRBV13
CDR3 protein: CASSLGAGGGNNEQFF
CDR3 DNA: TGTGCCAGCAGCTTAGGTGCCGGGGGAGGGAACAATGAGCAGTTCTTC

clone size: NA
D gene: NA
J gene: TRBJ2-7
V gene: TRBV21-1
CDR3 protein: CASLQRDSPGSYEQYF
CDR3 DNA: TGTGCCAGCCTCCAGAGGGACTCCCCTGGCAGCTACGAGCAGTACTTC

clone size: NA
D gene: NA
J gene: TRBJ2-1
V gene: TRBV4-1
CDR3 protein: CASSPPPFLAPPYNEQFF
CDR3 DNA: TGCGCCAGCAGCCCCCCACCTTTCCTAGCCCCCCCCTACAATGAGCAGTTCTTC

clone size: NA
D gene: TRBD2
J gene: TRBJ2-2
V gene: TRBV5-1
CDR3 protein: CASSFRTSGNGELFF
CDR3 DNA: TGCGCCAGCAGCTTTCGGACTAGCGGGAACGGGGAGCTGTTTTTT

clone size: NA
D gene: TRBD2
J gene: TRBJ2-5
V gene: TRBV12-5
CDR3 protein: CASGLSAGGGLKETQYF
CDR3 DNA: TGTGCTAGTGGTTTGAGTGCCGGCGGGGGATTAAAAGAGACCCAGTACTTC

clone size: NA
D gene: NA
J gene: TRBJ1-4
V gene: TRBV6-5
CDR3 protein: CASSYFGETNEKLFF
CDR3 DNA: TGTGCCAGCAGTTACTTCGGGGAAACTAATGAAAAACTGTTTTTT

clone size: NA
D gene: NA
J gene: TRBJ2-1
V gene: TRBV4-1
CDR3 protein: CASSQGAVSYNEQFF
CDR3 DNA: TGCGCCAGCAGCCAAGGGGCCGTCTCCTACAATGAGCAGTTCTTC

clone size: NA
D gene: NA
J gene: TRBJ2-1
V gene: TRBV5-6
CDR3 protein: CASSLGTYNEQFF
CDR3 DNA: TGTGCCAGCAGCCTTGGGACTTACAATGAGCAGTTCTTC

clone size: few
D gene: NA
J gene: TRBJ1-5
V gene: TRBV18
CDR3 protein: CASSPMGDKPQHF
CDR3 DNA: TGTGCCAGCTCACCGATGGGGGACAAGCCCCAGCATTTT

clone size: few
D gene: NA
J gene: TRBJ2-7
V gene: TRBV27
CDR3 protein: CASSLGRAAYEQYF
CDR3 DNA: TGTGCCAGCAGTTTAGGTCGAGCGGCCTACGAGCAGTACTTC

clone size: NA
D gene: TRBD2
J gene: TRBJ2-5
V gene: TRBV7-9
CDR3 protein: CASSLAASGGAQETQYF
CDR3 DNA: TGTGCCAGCAGCTTAGCGGCTAGCGGGGGGGCTCAAGAGACCCAGTACTTC

clone size: NA
D gene: TRBD1
J gene: TRBJ1-1
V gene: TRBV6-1
CDR3 protein: CASSADRPNTEAFF
CDR3 DNA: TGTGCCAGCAGTGCGGACAGGCCCAACACTGAAGCTTTCTTT

clone size: NA
D gene: NA
J gene: TRBJ1-2
V gene: TRBV2
CDR3 protein: CAISGGVYGYTF
CDR3 DNA: TGTGCCATTTCGGGCGGGGTGTATGGCTACACCTTC

clone size: NA
D gene: NA
J gene: TRBJ2-1
V gene: TRBV20-1
CDR3 protein: CSAPNYNEQFF
CDR3 DNA: TGCAGTGCCCCGAACTACAATGAGCAGTTCTTC

clone size: once
D gene: NA
J gene: TRBJ2-5
V gene: TRBV9
CDR3 protein: CASSVAGGLPETQYF
CDR3 DNA: TGTGCCAGCAGCGTAGCCGGGGGGCTCCCCGAGACCCAGTACTTC

clone size: NA
D gene: NA
J gene: TRBJ2-2
V gene: TRBV6-5
CDR3 protein: CASSYEDTGELFF
CDR3 DNA: TGTGCCAGCAGTTACGAGGACACCGGGGAGCTGTTTTTT

clone size: NA
D gene: NA
J gene: TRBJ2-3
V gene: TRBV11-3
CDR3 protein: CASSLGRSTDTQYF
CDR3 DNA: TGTGCCAGCAGCTTAGGCCGCTCAACAGATACGCAGTATTTT

clone size: NA
D gene: NA
J gene: TRBJ1-2
V gene: TRBV11-3
CDR3 protein: CASSGSGGVGYGYTF
CDR3 DNA: TGTGCCAGCAGCGGATCGGGGGGCGTGGGCTATGGCTACACCTTC

clone size: NA
D gene: TRBD1
J gene: TRBJ2-2
V gene: TRBV11-2
CDR3 protein: CASRKTGGPNTGELFF
CDR3 DNA: TGTGCCAGCAGGAAGACAGGGGGCCCGAACACCGGGGAGCTGTTTTTT

clone size: NA
D gene: NA
J gene: TRBJ2-3
V gene: TRBV6-5
CDR3 protein: CASSYSDSTDTQYF
CDR3 DNA: TGTGCCAGCAGTTACTCCGACAGCACAGATACGCAGTATTTT

clone size: NA
D gene: NA
J gene: TRBJ2-2
V gene: TRBV4-1
CDR3 protein: CASSQDGGLTNTGELFF
CDR3 DNA: TGCGCCAGCAGCCAAGATGGGGGACTTACGAACACCGGGGAGCTGTTTTTT

clone size: NA
D gene: NA
J gene: TRBJ2-3
V gene: TRBV9
CDR3 protein: CASSVRTGLDTQYF
CDR3 DNA: TGTGCCAGCAGCGTCAGGACTGGATTAGATACGCAGTATTTT

clone size: few
D gene: NA
J gene: TRBJ1-2
V gene: TRBV9
CDR3 protein: CASSGNGYTF
CDR3 DNA: TGTGCCAGCAGCGGGAACGGCTACACCTTC

clone size: NA
D gene: NA
J gene: TRBJ1-2
V gene: TRBV27
CDR3 protein: CASSLSPQGSGYTF
CDR3 DNA: TGTGCCAGCAGTTTATCCCCACAGGGAAGTGGCTACACCTTC

clone size: NA
D gene: NA
J gene: TRBJ2-3
V gene: TRBV14
CDR3 protein: CASSQDGGNTQYF
CDR3 DNA: TGTGCCAGCAGCCAAGACGGAGGAAATACGCAGTATTTT

clone size: NA
D gene: NA
J gene: TRBJ2-3
V gene: TRBV7-2
CDR3 protein: CASRGSPDTQYF
CDR3 DNA: TGTGCCAGCAGAGGGTCCCCAGATACGCAGTATTTT

clone size: NA
D gene: NA
J gene: TRBJ2-7
V gene: TRBV7-9
CDR3 protein: CASSSGVEQYF
CDR3 DNA: TGTGCCAGCAGCTCAGGGGTCGAGCAGTACTTC

clone size: NA
D gene: TRBD2
J gene: TRBJ2-1
V gene: TRBV9
CDR3 protein: CASSVSGGAHNEQFF
CDR3 DNA: TGTGCCAGCAGCGTTAGCGGGGGGGCCCACAATGAGCAGTTCTTC

clone size: NA
D gene: NA
J gene: TRBJ1-2
V gene: TRBV6-5
CDR3 protein: CASSFGVTYGYTF
CDR3 DNA: TGTGCCAGCAGCTTTGGGGTAACCTATGGCTACACCTTC

clone size: NA
D gene: NA
J gene: TRBJ2-3
V gene: TRBV2
CDR3 protein: CASSELAFTDTQYF
CDR3 DNA: TGTGCCAGCAGTGAACTAGCTTTCACAGATACGCAGTATTTT

clone size: NA
D gene: TRBD2
J gene: TRBJ2-1
V gene: TRBV9
CDR3 protein: CASSVGGGAVNEQFF
CDR3 DNA: TGTGCCAGCAGCGTAGGCGGGGGGGCTGTAAATGAGCAGTTCTTC

clone size: NA
D gene: NA
J gene: TRBJ2-1
V gene: TRBV27
CDR3 protein: CASSSGRSSYNEQFF
CDR3 DNA: TGTGCCAGCAGTTCCGGACGGAGCTCCTACAATGAGCAGTTCTTC

clone size: once
D gene: NA
J gene: TRBJ1-6
V gene: TRBV19
CDR3 protein: CASSVSFLSYNSPLHF
CDR3 DNA: TGTGCCAGTAGCGTCAGTTTCCTCTCCTATAATTCACCCCTCCACTTT

clone size: NA
D gene: NA
J gene: TRBJ2-7
V gene: TRBV5-5
CDR3 protein: CASSLVVGILSYEQYF
CDR3 DNA: TGTGCCAGCAGCTTGGTGGTGGGAATCCTCTCCTACGAGCAGTACTTC

clone size: few
D gene: TRBD1
J gene: TRBJ2-7
V gene: TRBV27
CDR3 protein: CASRSSNDRVDEQYF
CDR3 DNA: TGTGCCAGCAGGAGTTCCAATGACAGGGTTGACGAGCAGTACTTC

clone size: NA
D gene: NA
J gene: TRBJ2-7
V gene: TRBV29-1
CDR3 protein: CSVEDLSGYEQYF
CDR3 DNA: TGCAGCGTTGAAGATTTATCGGGCTACGAGCAGTACTTC

clone size: once
D gene: TRBD1
J gene: TRBJ2-1
V gene: TRBV7-9
CDR3 protein: CASSLQGARYNEQFF
CDR3 DNA: TGTGCCAGCAGCTTACAGGGGGCCCGCTACAATGAGCAGTTCTTC

clone size: NA
D gene: TRBD1
J gene: TRBJ2-6
V gene: TRBV2
CDR3 protein: CASSQTGAGANVLTF
CDR3 DNA: TGTGCCAGCAGTCAGACAGGGGCTGGGGCCAACGTCCTGACTTTC

clone size: few
D gene: NA
J gene: TRBJ1-2
V gene: TRBV19
CDR3 protein: CASSIGTGSYGYTF
CDR3 DNA: TGTGCCAGTAGTATAGGCACAGGGAGCTATGGCTACACCTTC

clone size: NA
D gene: NA
J gene: TRBJ2-7
V gene: TRBV20-1
CDR3 protein: CSARKGDEQYF
CDR3 DNA: TGCAGTGCTAGAAAGGGCGACGAGCAGTACTTC

clone size: NA
D gene: NA
J gene: TRBJ2-5
V gene: TRBV7-2
CDR3 protein: CASSSVLRYSQETQYF
CDR3 DNA: TGTGCCAGCAGCTCCGTGCTGCGCTACTCTCAAGAGACCCAGTACTTC

clone size: few
D gene: TRBD1
J gene: TRBJ1-2
V gene: TRBV11-3
CDR3 protein: CASSPETRQGRDGYTF
CDR3 DNA: TGTGCCAGCAGCCCCGAGACGAGACAGGGAAGAGATGGCTACACCTTC

clone size: NA
D gene: NA
J gene: TRBJ1-2
V gene: TRBV9
CDR3 protein: CASSAGTSRGYTF
CDR3 DNA: TGTGCCAGCAGCGCCGGGACCTCAAGGGGCTACACCTTC

clone size: once
D gene: TRBD2
J gene: TRBJ2-1
V gene: TRBV19
CDR3 protein: CASSIGAAGGYNEQFF
CDR3 DNA: TGTGCCAGTAGTATAGGTGCAGCGGGGGGGTACAATGAGCAGTTCTTC

clone size: NA
D gene: NA
J gene: TRBJ1-1
V gene: TRBV19
CDR3 protein: CASSAGPRSNTEAFF
CDR3 DNA: TGTGCCAGTAGTGCGGGCCCCAGATCGAACACTGAAGCTTTCTTT

clone size: NA
D gene: TRBD2
J gene: TRBJ2-5
V gene: TRBV11-3
CDR3 protein: CASSTGLAGAETQYF
CDR3 DNA: TGTGCCAGCAGCACAGGACTAGCGGGGGCGGAGACCCAGTACTTC

clone size: once
D gene: TRBD2
J gene: TRBJ2-1
V gene: TRBV25-1
CDR3 protein: CASSEERDYHNEQFF
CDR3 DNA: TGTGCCAGCAGTGAGGAAAGGGACTACCACAATGAGCAGTTCTTC